A single T cell receptor (beta chain) is shown here with its context. The target antigen is unknown. TCR beta VDJ and CDR3 profiling used genomic DNA as template. TCRdb processed the reads anew with MiXCR; each CDR3 protein has one entry. The sample has approximately 200,000 distinct CDR3 sequences; around 65% are singletons. This record belongs to a study of CD8+CD57+ T cells in acquired aplastic anemia. Study details: Average DNA yield from sorted CD4+ and CD8+ cells was around 3.2 ug. Overall study results and limits: The number of CD8+ CDR3 sequences shared by patients and controls was twenty-nine. Between the patient and control groups, CD8+ Simpson's diversity did not differ significantly.

Unmatched junction bases numbered 8, after V lost 5 bases and J lost 0 bases. CDR1 SQVTM and CDR2 ANQGSEA come from the germline V gene. The CDR3 extends over 17 amino acids. The rearrangement joins TRBV29-1 to TRBJ2-6; TRBD1 matches 9 bases. The sequencing input was sorted CD4+, CD8+, or CD8+CD57+ T cells (not recorded which) from PBMCs. This TCR came from a human donor with severe aplastic anemia or a healthy control (not recorded which). CDR3 in amino acids: CSVRWGGQGSGANVLTF. In DNA form, the CDR3 reads TGCAGCGTTCGCTGGGGGGGACAGGGCTCTGGGGCCAACGTCCTGACTTTC.